The rows below give T cell receptor beta chains drawn from one sample of a study of T cells in Graves' hyperthyroidism and ophthalmopathy. TCRdb re-called the multiplex PCR reads through MiXCR, storing one row per CDR3 protein. The sample shows fewer than 900,000 distinct CDR3 sequences, around 20% of them seen only once. The material sequenced was blood. The receptors originated from a woman aged 45 to 65 with Graves' hyperthyroidism that later progressed to Graves' ophthalmopathy. Both conserved end residues are part of each CDR3. Fields, in order: clone size, D gene, V gene, J gene, CDR3 DNA, CDR3 protein. D genes are given only for firm matches. Some rows have no size entry. The others give once, few or many, or a class for an expanded clone.

>few|TRBD2|TRBV5-1|TRBJ2-1
TGCGCCAGCAGCCCCCCCCCAATAGCGGGGGGGCAGCATGAGCAGTTCTTC
CASSPPPIAGGQHEQFF
>many|NA|TRBV11-1|TRBJ2-3
TGTGCCAGCAGCTTAGCGCTTTCCCAGGAAATTGGAGATACGCAGTATTTT
CASSLALSQEIGDTQYF
>few|TRBD1|TRBV20-1|TRBJ1-3
TGCAGTGCCCAGGGGGAAAACACCATATATTTT
CSAQGENTIYF
>many|NA|TRBV3-1|TRBJ2-3
TGTGCCAGCAGCCAATTTTATAGCACAGATACGCAGTATTTT
CASSQFYSTDTQYF
>many|NA|TRBV2|TRBJ1-1
TGTGCCAGCGTCGAAGTTGAGGAAGCTTTCTTT
CASVEVEEAFF
>few|NA|TRBV7-2|TRBJ2-2
TGTGCCAGCAGCCCTCCCGGGGGACTTAACACCGGGGAGCTGTTTTTT
CASSPPGGLNTGELFF
>many|TRBD1|TRBV9|TRBJ1-1
TGTGCCAGCAGCGCGTCCCGGGACAGGGTCTCTGAAGCTTTCTTT
CASSASRDRVSEAFF
>NA|TRBD1|TRBV11-1|TRBJ2-4
TGTGCCAGCAGCTTAAGAGTGGACAGGTGGGAAAACATTCAGTACTTC
CASSLRVDRWENIQYF
>many|NA|TRBV6-1|TRBJ1-5
TGTGCCAGCCTTGGGCCATATCAGCCCCAGCATTTT
CASLGPYQPQHF
>NA|NA|TRBV2|TRBJ1-3
TGTGCCAGCACCCCCGGGGCTTATGGAAACACCATATATTTT
CASTPGAYGNTIYF
>many|NA|TRBV10-3|TRBJ2-2
TGTGCCATCAGTAAAGGGACCGGCACCGGGGAGCTGTTTTTT
CAISKGTGTGELFF
>NA|TRBD1|TRBV2|TRBJ2-2
TGTGCCAGCAGTGAAAGGACAGGGGGCTACCGGGAGCTGTTTTTT
CASSERTGGYRELFF
>few|TRBD2|TRBV7-9|TRBJ2-1
TGTGCCAGCAGCTTTGAGCGGGGCTACAATGAGCAGTTCTTC
CASSFERGYNEQFF
>few|NA|TRBV29-1|TRBJ1-1
TGCAGCGTTGATGCAGGGTTGCACACTGAAGCTTTCTTT
CSVDAGLHTEAFF
>few|TRBD1|TRBV10-3|TRBJ1-2
TGTGCCATCAGTGAGTCGCCGGGACAGGGGTACTATGGCTACACCTTC
CAISESPGQGYYGYTF
>NA|NA|TRBV6-5|TRBJ1-3
TGTGCCAGCAGTTACTACAGGGCGGCTGGAAACACCATATATTTT
CASSYYRAAGNTIYF
>few|TRBD2|TRBV3-1|TRBJ2-4
TGTGCCAGCAGCCAAGAGGCTTTGGCGGGGGGGACCAAAAACATTCAGTACTTC
CASSQEALAGGTKNIQYF
>many|NA|TRBV18|TRBJ1-4
TGTGCCAGCTCACCGTTAGCAGCTCAAGGTGAAAAACTGTTTTTT
CASSPLAAQGEKLFF
>NA|NA|TRBV12-3/TRBV12-4|TRBJ2-5
TGTGCCAGCAGTTTCGTTCAGACCCAGTACTTC
CASSFVQTQYF
>many|NA|TRBV29-1|TRBJ1-1
TGCAGCGTCGAACGGACAGAGATGAACACTGAAGCTTTCTTT
CSVERTEMNTEAFF
>NA|NA|TRBV2|TRBJ2-1
TGTGCCAGCAGCACCAACCGTCTGCCGGGGCTACCCTACAATGAGCAGTTCTTC
CASSTNRLPGLPYNEQFF
>NA|NA|TRBV12-5|TRBJ1-4
TGTGCTAGTGGTTTGATATCTGAGGGCGAAAAACTGTTTTTT
CASGLISEGEKLFF
>many|TRBD1|TRBV18|TRBJ1-5
TGTGCCAGCTCTCTGGACAGGGACCAGCCCCAGCATTTT
CASSLDRDQPQHF
>NA|TRBD1|TRBV7-9|TRBJ1-3
TGTGCCAGCAGCTTGGCGGACAGGGTGAATGGAAACACCATATATTTT
CASSLADRVNGNTIYF
>NA|NA|TRBV10-2|TRBJ2-7
TGCGCCAGCAGTGAGCGGGACATCCCGGGGGAGCAGTACTTC
CASSERDIPGEQYF
>many|NA|TRBV12-3/TRBV12-4|TRBJ1-1
TGTGCCAGCAGTTTCGGGTTTACTGAAGCTTTCTTT
CASSFGFTEAFF
>many|NA|TRBV20-1|TRBJ1-1
TGCAGTGCTAGAATTCCACTTAACACTGAAGCTTTCTTT
CSARIPLNTEAFF
>many|NA|TRBV12-3/TRBV12-4|TRBJ2-2
TGTGCCAGCAGTTTGGGGTTCGGGGAGCTGTTTTTT
CASSLGFGELFF